This TCR beta chain was recovered during a study of cytomegalovirus exposure and HLA in healthy donors. Whole-study context: Earlier, 100 million to 130 million unique TCR beta sequences were recovered from 170 million or so T cells by an analysis.

Study-wide results and limits: A classifier reportedly called cytomegalovirus status with high sensitivity and specificity.

This clone has more than one count but fewer than ten. Its antigen is undetermined. Donors sampled were nominally healthy, though unrecorded immune exposures were likely. PCR involved 60 Vbeta and 13 Jbeta primers. Authors' data handling: Among the unique TCR beta chains that a later analysis counted, roughly 80 million in all, 9.5 million to 11 million were shared. TCRdb keeps only in-frame clones here, not all; method: immunoSEQ multiplex PCR. Clone size and V and J calls were adopted from that table, with D and trimming inferred from the DNA. This table holds 170,000 or so clones, almost 85% found once. Source material: PBMCs. This clonotype was obtained from a woman aged 45-65 years in good health and CMV-seronegative.

The CDR3 sequence is CASSGDRMAKNIQYF. The CDR3 coding sequence is TGTGCCAGCAGCGGGGACAGGATGGCCAAAAACATTCAGTACTTC. The chain has TRBV5-4 and TRBJ2-4; 8 positions match TRBD1. V gave up 4 bases and J gave up 1 base; unmatched junction bases: 4. The CDR3 spans 15 residues. The V gene's germline CDR1 is SGHNT and CDR2 YYREEE (reference sequence).